This TCR beta chain is drawn from a study of shared clonotypes between healthy human individuals. At the level of the study: Used for every donor were three CD4 naive, three CD4 memory, two CD8 naive and one CD8 memory plate. Study results and caveats: A reduction in generation probabilities was seen for non-shared clonotypes relative to those shared by all four donors. Investigators collected only blood, and repertoires in tissues likely differ.

The method was immunoSEQ multiplex PCR; TCRdb's version includes in-frame clones alone and lacks a portion of them. The sample holds about 2,500,000 clones, around nine tenths seen once. The CDR3 consists of 15 residues. On this clone: Its antigen is not identified.

The chain recombines TRBV12-2 with TRBJ1-1. TRBV12-2 corresponds to a pseudogene. The sequence was obtained from a man aged 18 to 29 in good health. Specimen: naive CD4+ T cells sorted from blood. The sample's subset: CD45RA+ positively selected. The CDR3 is CASRLIPTVNTEAFF. DNA for the CDR3: TGTGCAAGTCGCTTAATCCCTACTGTGAACACTGAAGCTTTCTTT.